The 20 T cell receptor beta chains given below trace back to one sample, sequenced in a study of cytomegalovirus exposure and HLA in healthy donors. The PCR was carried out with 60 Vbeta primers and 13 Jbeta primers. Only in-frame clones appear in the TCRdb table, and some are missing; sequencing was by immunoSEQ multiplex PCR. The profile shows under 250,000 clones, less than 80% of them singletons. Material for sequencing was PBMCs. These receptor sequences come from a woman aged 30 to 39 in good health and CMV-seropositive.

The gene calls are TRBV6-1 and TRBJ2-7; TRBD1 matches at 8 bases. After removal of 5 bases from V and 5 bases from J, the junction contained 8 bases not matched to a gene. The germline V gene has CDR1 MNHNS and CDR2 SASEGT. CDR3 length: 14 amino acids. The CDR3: CASSPDRAVNEQYF. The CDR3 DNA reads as TGTGCCAGCAGTCCGGACAGGGCGGTCAACGAGCAGTACTTC.

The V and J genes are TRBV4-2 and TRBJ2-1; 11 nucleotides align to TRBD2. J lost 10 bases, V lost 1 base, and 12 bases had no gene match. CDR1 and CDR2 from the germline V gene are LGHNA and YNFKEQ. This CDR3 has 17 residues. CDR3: CASSQVSLAGGPEEQFF. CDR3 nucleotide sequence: TGTGCCAGCAGCCAAGTGTCCCTAGCGGGAGGCCCCGAAGAGCAGTTCTTC.

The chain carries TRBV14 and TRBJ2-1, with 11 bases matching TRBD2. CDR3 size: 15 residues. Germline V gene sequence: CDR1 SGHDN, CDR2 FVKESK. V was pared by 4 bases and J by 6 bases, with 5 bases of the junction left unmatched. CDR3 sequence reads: CASSPTSGGLNEQFF. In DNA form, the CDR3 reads TGTGCCAGCAGCCCCACTAGCGGGGGCCTCAATGAGCAGTTCTTC.

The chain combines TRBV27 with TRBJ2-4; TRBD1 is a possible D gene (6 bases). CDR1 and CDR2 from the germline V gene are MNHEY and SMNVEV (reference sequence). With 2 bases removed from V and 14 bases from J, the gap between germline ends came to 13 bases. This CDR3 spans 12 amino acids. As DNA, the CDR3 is TGTGCCAGCAGTTTAGCCGGGGACACAGAGTACTTC. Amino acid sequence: CASSLAGDTEYF.

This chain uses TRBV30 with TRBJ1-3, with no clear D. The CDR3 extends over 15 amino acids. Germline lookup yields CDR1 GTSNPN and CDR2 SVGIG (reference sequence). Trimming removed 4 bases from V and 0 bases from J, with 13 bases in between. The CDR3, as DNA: TGTGCCTGGACCTCCAGGCTTAGCTCTGGAAACACCATATATTTT. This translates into CAWTSRLSSGNTIYF.

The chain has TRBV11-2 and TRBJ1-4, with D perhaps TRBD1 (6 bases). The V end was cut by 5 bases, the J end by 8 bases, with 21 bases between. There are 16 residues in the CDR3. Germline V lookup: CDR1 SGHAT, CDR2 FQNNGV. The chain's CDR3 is CASSRKGGAPREKLFF. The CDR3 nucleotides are TGTGCCAGCAGCCGTAAGGGGGGGGCCCCTCGGGAAAAACTGTTTTTT.

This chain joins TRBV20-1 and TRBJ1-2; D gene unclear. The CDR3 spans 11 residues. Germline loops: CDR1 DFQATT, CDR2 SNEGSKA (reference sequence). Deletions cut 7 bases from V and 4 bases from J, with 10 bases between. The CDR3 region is CSGGGIYGYTF. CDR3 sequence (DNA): TGCAGTGGCGGCGGGATCTATGGCTACACCTTC.

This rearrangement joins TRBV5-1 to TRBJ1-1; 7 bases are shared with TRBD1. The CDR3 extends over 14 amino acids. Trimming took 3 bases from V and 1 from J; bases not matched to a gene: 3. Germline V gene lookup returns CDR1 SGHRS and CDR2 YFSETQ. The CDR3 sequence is CASSSGTANTEAFF. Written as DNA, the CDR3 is TGCGCCAGCAGCTCCGGGACAGCGAACACTGAAGCTTTCTTT.

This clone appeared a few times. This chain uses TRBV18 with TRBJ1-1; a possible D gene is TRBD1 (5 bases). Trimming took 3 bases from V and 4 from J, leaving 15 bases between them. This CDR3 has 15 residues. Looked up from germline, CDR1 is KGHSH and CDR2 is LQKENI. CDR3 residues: CASSPPERGVTEAFF. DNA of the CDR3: TGTGCCAGCTCACCCCCGGAACGGGGGGTCACTGAAGCTTTCTTT.

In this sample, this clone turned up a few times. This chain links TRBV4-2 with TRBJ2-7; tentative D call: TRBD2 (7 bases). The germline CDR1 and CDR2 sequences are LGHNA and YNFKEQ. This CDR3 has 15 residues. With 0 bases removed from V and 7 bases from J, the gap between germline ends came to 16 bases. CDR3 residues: CASSQDLGGAGEQYF. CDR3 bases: TGTGCCAGCAGCCAAGATCTGGGGGGGGCCGGGGAGCAGTACTTC.

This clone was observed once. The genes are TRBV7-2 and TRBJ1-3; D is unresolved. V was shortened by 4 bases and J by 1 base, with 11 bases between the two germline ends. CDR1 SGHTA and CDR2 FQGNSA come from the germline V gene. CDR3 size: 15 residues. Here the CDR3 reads CASSSQWQSGNTIYF. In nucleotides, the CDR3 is TGTGCCAGCAGCTCCCAGTGGCAGTCTGGAAACACCATATATTTT.

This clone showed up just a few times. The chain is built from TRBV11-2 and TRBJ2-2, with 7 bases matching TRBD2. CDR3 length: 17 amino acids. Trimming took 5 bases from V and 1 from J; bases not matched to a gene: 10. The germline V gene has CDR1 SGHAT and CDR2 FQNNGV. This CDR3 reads CASSPREGGVNTGELFF. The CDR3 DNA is TGTGCCAGCAGCCCGAGGGAGGGAGGGGTGAACACCGGGGAGCTGTTTTTT.

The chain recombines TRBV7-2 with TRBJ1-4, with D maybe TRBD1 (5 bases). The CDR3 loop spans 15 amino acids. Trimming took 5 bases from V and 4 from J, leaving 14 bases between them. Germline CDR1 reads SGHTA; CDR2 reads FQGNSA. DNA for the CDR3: TGTGCCAGCAGCACCTGGACATCGGGTAATGAAAAACTGTTTTTT. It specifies CASSTWTSGNEKLFF.

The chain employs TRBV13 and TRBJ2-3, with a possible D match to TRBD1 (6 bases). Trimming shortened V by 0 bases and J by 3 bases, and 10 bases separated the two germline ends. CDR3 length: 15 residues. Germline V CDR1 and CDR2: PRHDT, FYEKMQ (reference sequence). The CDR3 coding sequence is TGTGCCAGCAGCTTAGGCAGGGGTCCGACAGATACGCAGTATTTT. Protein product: CASSLGRGPTDTQYF. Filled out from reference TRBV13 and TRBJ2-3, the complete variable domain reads AAGVIQSPRHLIKEKRETATLKCYPIPRHDTVYWYQQGPGQDPQFLISFYEKMQSDKGSIPDRFSAQQFSDYHSELNMSSLELGDSALYFCASSLGRGPTDTQYFGPGTRLTVL.

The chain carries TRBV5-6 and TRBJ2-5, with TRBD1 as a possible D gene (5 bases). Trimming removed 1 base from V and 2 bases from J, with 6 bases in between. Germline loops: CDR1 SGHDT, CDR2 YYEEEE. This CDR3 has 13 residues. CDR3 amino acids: CASSLPGQETQYF. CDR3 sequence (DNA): TGTGCCAGCAGCTTGCCAGGGCAAGAGACCCAGTACTTC.

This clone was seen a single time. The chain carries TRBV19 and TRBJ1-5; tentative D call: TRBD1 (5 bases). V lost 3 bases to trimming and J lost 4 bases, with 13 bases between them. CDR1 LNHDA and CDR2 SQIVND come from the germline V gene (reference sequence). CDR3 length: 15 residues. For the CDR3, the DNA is TGTGCCAGTAGTATCCTTGGCCGGGGGAATCAGCCCCAGCATTTT. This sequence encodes CASSILGRGNQPQHF.

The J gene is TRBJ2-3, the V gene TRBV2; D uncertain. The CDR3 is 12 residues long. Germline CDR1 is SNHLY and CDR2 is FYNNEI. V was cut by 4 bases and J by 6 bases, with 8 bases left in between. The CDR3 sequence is CASSVFQDTQYF. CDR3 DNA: TGTGCCAGCAGTGTTTTTCAGGATACGCAGTATTTT.

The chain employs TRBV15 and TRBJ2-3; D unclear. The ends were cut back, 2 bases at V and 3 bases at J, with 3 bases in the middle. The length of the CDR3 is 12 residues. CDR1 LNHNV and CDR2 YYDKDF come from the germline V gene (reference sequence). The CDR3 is CATSRQTDTQYF. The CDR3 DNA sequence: TGTGCCACCAGCAGACAGACAGATACGCAGTATTTT.

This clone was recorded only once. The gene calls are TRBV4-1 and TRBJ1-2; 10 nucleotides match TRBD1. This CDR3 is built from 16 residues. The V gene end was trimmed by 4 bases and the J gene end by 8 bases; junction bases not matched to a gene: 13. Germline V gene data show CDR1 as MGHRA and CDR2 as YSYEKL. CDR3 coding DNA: TGCGCCAGCAGCCCTGAAGACGACAGGGGGCGCCGAGGCTACACCTTC. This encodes CASSPEDDRGRRGYTF.

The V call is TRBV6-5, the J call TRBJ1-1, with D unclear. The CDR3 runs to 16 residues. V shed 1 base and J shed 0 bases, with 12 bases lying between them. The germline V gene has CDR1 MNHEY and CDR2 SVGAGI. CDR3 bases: TGTGCCAGCAGTTACTACTCGACACCTATGAACACTGAAGCTTTCTTT. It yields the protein CASSYYSTPMNTEAFF.